This entry concerns a single T cell receptor (beta chain). The antigen is not known. This CDR3 has 15 amino acids. The ends were cut back, 5 bases at V and 4 bases at J, with 15 bases in the middle. Germline loops: CDR1 KGHDR, CDR2 SFDVKD. The record originates from a study of T cell responses to AZD1222 COVID-19 vaccine. Only in-frame clones appear in the TCRdb table, and some are missing; sequencing was by immunoSEQ multiplex PCR. The table lists about 130,000 clones, around 90% of them singletons, with roughly 1.5% in the top ten. Whole-study results and caveats: The donor cohort was predominantly white British with a female majority, and clonal diversity may have been underestimated. Recipients of AZD1222 seropositive at baseline numbered only five or six. Repertoire sampling was restricted to post-peak T cell response timepoints.

This TCR came from an adult in good health. V usage is TRBV24-1 and J usage is TRBJ2-3; D is ambiguous. The sequencing here drew on peripheral blood, taken on day 0 of AZD1222 vaccination. The CDR3 DNA reads TGTGCCACCAGTGGAGGCAGAGTCCCTTCAGATACGCAGTATTTT. Translation: CATSGGRVPSDTQYF.